This TCR beta chain was documented in a study of blood T cells in healthy people across ages. Study findings and constraints: Relative to aged donors, long-lived donors carried more naive CD4+ cells and displayed higher diversity.

It was with a sample-barcoded 5' primer and a J-beta primer mix that a second PCR of about 7 to 12 cycles was run. Tags on each cDNA molecule came from a template-switch adaptor with 12 random nucleotides. CDR3-containing paired-end reads numbered at least 2.5 million in each sample. One entry per CDR3 protein results from TCRdb running MiXCR on the 5' RACE reads. The data contain under 800,000 distinct CDR3 sequences, approximately 43% of them singletons. V lost 1 base, J lost 2 bases, and 3 bases stayed unmatched. Germline CDR1 SGHTA, CDR2 FQGTGA. The CDR3 has 16 residues. Concerning this clonotype: Its specificity is unknown.

Per sample, a minimum of 7 million PBMCs were isolated. The sequence derives from a woman aged 55-69 years in good health. This sequence joins TRBV7-3 and TRBJ2-1; 9 bases are shared with TRBD1. The source material was blood. CDR3 amino acids: CASSLKGQGTYNEQFF. CDR3 nucleotide sequence: TGTGCCAGCAGCTTAAAGGGACAGGGAACCTACAATGAGCAGTTCTTC.